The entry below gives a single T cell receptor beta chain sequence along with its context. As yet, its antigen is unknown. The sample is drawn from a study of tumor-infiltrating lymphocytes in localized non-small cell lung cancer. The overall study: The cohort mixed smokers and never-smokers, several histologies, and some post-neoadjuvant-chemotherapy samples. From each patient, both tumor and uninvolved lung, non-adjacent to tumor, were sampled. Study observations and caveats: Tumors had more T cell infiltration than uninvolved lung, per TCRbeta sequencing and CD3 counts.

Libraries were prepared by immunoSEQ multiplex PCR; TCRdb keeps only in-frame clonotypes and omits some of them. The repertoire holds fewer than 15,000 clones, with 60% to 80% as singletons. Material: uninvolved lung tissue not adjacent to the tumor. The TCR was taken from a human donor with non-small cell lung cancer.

The CDR3 region is CASSPGLAGGTSTDTQYF. CDR3 nucleotide sequence: TGCGCCAGCAGCCCGGGACTAGCGGGAGGGACTAGCACAGATACGCAGTATTTT. V usage is TRBV5-1 and J usage is TRBJ2-3, with 16 bases fitting TRBD2. The trim removed 4 bases at V and 0 bases at J, leaving 5 bases unmatched. Germline assignment: CDR1 SGHRS and CDR2 YFSETQ. The CDR3 runs 18 residues.